This TCR beta chain appears in the sequencing data of a study of blood T cell repertoires in COVID-19. In the original workflow: Estimated nucleated cell counts came from reference gene primer amplification. Profiling relied on immunoSEQ multiplex PCR, and the TCRdb table lists in-frame clones only, not all of them. D and trimming were read from the DNA, whereas the V and J calls and clone size are those reported in that table. The repertoire holds some 330,000 clones, with around 86% as singletons. The ends lost 6 bases at V and 9 bases at J; junction bases unmatched: 13. Germline values: CDR1 SGHTA, CDR2 FQGTGA. This CDR3 is 16 amino acids long. Cohorts were assigned according to the clinical history that participants reported.

The chain has TRBV7-3 and TRBJ2-1, with 11 nucleotides matching TRBD2. The receptor comes from a woman aged 50 to 60 who had recovered from COVID-19. Sample: PBMCs or T cells enriched from blood (not recorded which). CDR3 DNA: TGTGCCAGCAGTCGAGACCTTACTAGCGGGAGCAGTGAGCAGTTCTTC. This translates into CASSRDLTSGSSEQFF.